These 2 T cell receptor beta chains originate from one sample sequenced in a study of control samples from healthy donors and cancer patients. Method: immunoSEQ multiplex PCR; TCRdb's copy keeps in-frame clones and lacks some. The data contain approximately 190,000 clones, roughly nine tenths of them seen just once; the ten biggest clones take up about 1.7%. Material: blood. Receptors originate from a young man in good health.

This clone was counted a single time. This chain links TRBV3-1 (or the pseudogene TRBV3-2) with TRBJ2-7; D is perhaps TRBD1 (6 bases). Trimming cost V 1 base and J 10 bases, with 11 bases left between them. Looked up from germline, CDR1 is LGHDT and CDR2 is YNNKEL (reference sequence). The CDR3 contains 12 residues. CDR3 protein: CASSQVQGPQYF. The CDR3 DNA reads as TGTGCCAGCAGCCAAGTACAGGGTCCCCAGTACTTC.

The V gene is TRBV5-1, the J gene TRBJ2-1, with 10 nucleotides matching TRBD1. The CDR3 contains 15 residues. The germline CDR1 and CDR2 sequences are SGHRS and YFSETQ. The V segment lost 4 bases and the J segment 7 bases; nucleotides outside the gene matches: 8. The CDR3 DNA is TGCGCCAGCAGCCGAGACAGGGGGCATGGTAATGAGCAGTTCTTC. It encodes CASSRDRGHGNEQFF.